The entry below gives a single T cell receptor (beta chain) sequence along with its context. Its antigen is currently unknown. This CDR3 has 16 residues. V lost 5 bases and J 4 bases, leaving 17 bases between the germline ends. In germline, CDR1 is SEHNR, CDR2 FQNEAQ (reference sequence). Investigators isolated RNA and reverse transcribed it into cDNA to act as the sequencing template. Assay used: immunoSEQ multiplex PCR; TCRdb lists only in-frame clones, some missing. The profile shows 200,000 to 250,000 clones, 67% of them singletons. The data derive from a study of CD8+ T cells in alopecia areata. Study as a whole: Patients in the treated group were given tofacitinib by mouth, 5 to 10 mg twice a day.

Study-wide findings and caveats: Clonality in lesional scalp, especially alopecia totalis/universalis, exceeded that of normal scalp. It was less clear whether patients shared TCRs than it was in mice, possibly because of HLA.

The sorting of PBMCs gave CD4+ and CD8+ T cells. Sequences were derived from CD4+ T cells sorted from blood, sampled at week 0. The chain joins TRBV7-9 to TRBJ1-4; tentatively, D is TRBD1 (6 bases). The origin of this receptor is a human donor with alopecia areata. The DNA for the CDR3 is TGTGCCAGCAGCGCAGGGGACGGGCCCTTTAATGAAAAACTGTTTTTT. It codes for CASSAGDGPFNEKLFF.